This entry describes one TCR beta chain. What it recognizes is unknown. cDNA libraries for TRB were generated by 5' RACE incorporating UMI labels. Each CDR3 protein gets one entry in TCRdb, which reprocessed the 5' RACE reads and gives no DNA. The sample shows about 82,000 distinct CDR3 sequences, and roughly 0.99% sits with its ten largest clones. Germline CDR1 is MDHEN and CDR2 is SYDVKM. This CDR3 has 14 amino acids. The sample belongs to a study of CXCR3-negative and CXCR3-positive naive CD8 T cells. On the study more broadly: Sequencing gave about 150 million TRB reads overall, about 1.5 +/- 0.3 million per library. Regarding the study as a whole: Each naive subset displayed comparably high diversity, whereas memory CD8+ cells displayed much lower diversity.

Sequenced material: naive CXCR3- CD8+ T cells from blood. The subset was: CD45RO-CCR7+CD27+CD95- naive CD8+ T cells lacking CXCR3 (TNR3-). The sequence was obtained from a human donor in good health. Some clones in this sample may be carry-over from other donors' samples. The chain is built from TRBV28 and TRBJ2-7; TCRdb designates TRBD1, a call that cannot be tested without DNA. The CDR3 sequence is CASSIRQGAYEQYF.